A selection of T cell receptor beta chains follows, all from one sample in a study of blood T cell repertoires in COVID-19. Using immunoSEQ multiplex PCR, the repertoire was profiled, and TCRdb retains in-frame clones only, with some absent. The profile shows approximately 170,000 clones, more than 70% of them singletons. Source material: peripheral blood. Receptors were obtained from a woman at least 80 years old with active or convalescent COVID-19. Both conserved end residues are part of each CDR3. D genes are given only for firm matches. The size of a clone is reported for some rows only, either as once, few or many, or as a class for expanded clones.

V	J	size	D	CDR3	DNA
TRBV5-1	TRBJ2-1	-	-	CASSLGDSSYNEQFF	TGCGCCAGCAGCTTGGGGGACTCCTCCTACAATGAGCAGTTCTTC
TRBV11-1	TRBJ1-3	-	-	CASSLAGEGSRTF	TGTGCCAGCAGCTTAGCCGGGGAGGGCTCCAGAACCTTT
TRBV28	TRBJ1-5	-	-	CASSQTSAKVSNQPQHF	TGTGCCAGCAGTCAAACCAGCGCAAAAGTTAGCAATCAGCCCCAGCATTTT
TRBV27	TRBJ1-2	-	TRBD1	CASSLTGEDYGYTF	TGTGCCAGCAGTTTAACAGGGGAGGACTATGGCTACACCTTC
TRBV29-1	TRBJ2-3	-	TRBD1	CSVETTGITDTQYF	TGCAGCGTTGAAACGACAGGGATTACAGATACGCAGTATTTT
TRBV5-1	TRBJ2-5	-	-	CASSLGFIRETQYF	TGCGCCAGCAGCTTGGGGTTCATTAGAGAGACCCAGTACTTC
TRBV7-3	TRBJ1-1	-	-	CASSQMPMNTEAFF	TGTGCCAGCAGCCAGATGCCGATGAACACTGAAGCTTTCTTT
TRBV5-6	TRBJ1-6	-	TRBD1	CASSLGQGTNSPLHF	TGTGCCAGCAGCTTGGGACAGGGAACCAATTCACCCCTCCACTTT
TRBV7-2	TRBJ2-1	-	-	CASSSPYNEQFF	TGTGCCAGCAGCTCCCCATACAATGAGCAGTTCTTC
TRBV5-6	TRBJ1-5	-	TRBD1	CASSFSGTGYQPQHF	TGTGCCAGCAGCTTTTCCGGGACAGGGTATCAGCCCCAGCATTTT
TRBV5-1	TRBJ1-2	-	TRBD1	CASSPSGTGAYGYTF	TGCGCCAGCAGCCCCTCGGGGACAGGGGCCTATGGCTACACCTTC
TRBV6-5	TRBJ1-5	-	-	CASSPFGGNQPQHF	TGTGCCAGCAGCCCGTTTGGGGGGAATCAGCCCCAGCATTTT
TRBV20-1	TRBJ1-2	-	-	CSASSRGGYGYTF	TGCAGTGCTAGTAGTAGGGGAGGGTATGGCTACACCTTC
TRBV5-1	TRBJ1-1	-	-	CASSFQGSNTEAFF	TGCGCCAGCAGCTTCCAGGGTTCGAACACTGAAGCTTTCTTT
TRBV18	TRBJ2-7	-	TRBD1	CASSPRGQGGTYEQYF	TGTGCCAGCTCACCGCGGGGACAGGGGGGCACCTACGAGCAGTACTTC
TRBV19	TRBJ2-3	-	-	CASSQTGLISTDTQYF	TGTGCCAGTAGCCAGACAGGTTTAATTAGCACAGATACGCAGTATTTT
TRBV19	TRBJ2-7	-	TRBD1	CASSLQGAAYEQYF	TGTGCCAGTAGTCTTCAGGGGGCGGCCTACGAGCAGTACTTC
TRBV28	TRBJ2-7	few	-	CASSLAGRNSYEQYF	TGTGCCAGCAGTTTGGCAGGGCGTAACTCCTACGAGCAGTACTTC
TRBV28	TRBJ1-1	-	-	CASRRNTEAFF	TGTGCCAGCAGGCGGAACACTGAAGCTTTCTTT
TRBV9	TRBJ2-2	-	TRBD2	CASSVVASGVGTGELFF	TGTGCCAGCAGCGTAGTGGCTAGCGGGGTGGGGACCGGGGAGCTGTTTTTT
TRBV11-2	TRBJ1-1	-	-	CASSLEVVRAEAFF	TGTGCCAGCAGCTTAGAAGTTGTTCGGGCTGAAGCTTTCTTT
TRBV5-1	TRBJ1-1	few	-	CASSLPGYTEAFF	TGCGCCAGCAGCTTGCCAGGTTACACTGAAGCTTTCTTT
TRBV28	TRBJ1-5	-	TRBD1	CASRLTGDQPQHF	TGTGCCAGCAGATTGACAGGGGACCAGCCCCAGCATTTT
TRBV5-1	TRBJ2-5	once	TRBD1	CASSSTRTGTETQYF	TGCGCCAGCAGCTCAACGAGGACAGGGACTGAGACCCAGTACTTC
TRBV5-1	TRBJ1-3	-	TRBD1	CASSLVPGQGSGNTIYF	TGCGCCAGCAGCCTCGTCCCGGGACAGGGTTCTGGAAACACCATATATTTT
TRBV7-6	TRBJ1-1	-	TRBD1	CASSGLGQGTEAFF	TGTGCCAGCAGCGGGCTAGGACAGGGAACTGAAGCTTTCTTT
TRBV4-1	TRBJ2-3	-	-	CASSQDGIRTETQYF	TGCGCCAGCAGCCAAGACGGGATAAGAACGGAGACGCAGTATTTT
TRBV18	TRBJ1-4	-	-	CASSLNEKLFF	TGTGCCAGCTCGTTAAATGAAAAACTGTTTTTT
TRBV6-5	TRBJ2-7	-	-	CASSPSRDSLYEQYF	TGTGCCAGCAGTCCCTCTCGGGACTCGCTCTACGAGCAGTACTTC
TRBV10-3	TRBJ1-2	-	TRBD1	CAIGGDRAGYYGYTF	TGTGCCATCGGGGGCGACAGGGCTGGGTACTATGGCTACACCTTC
TRBV11-1	TRBJ2-7	-	-	CASSFRERTYEQYF	TGTGCCAGCAGCTTTAGGGAGCGGACCTACGAGCAGTACTTC
TRBV30	TRBJ1-6	-	-	CAWSVPRGRWSPLHF	TGTGCCTGGAGTGTACCTCGGGGTCGATGGTCACCCCTCCACTTT
TRBV5-1	TRBJ2-5	once	-	CASSLYLGPGTQYF	TGCGCCAGCAGCTTGTACCTGGGCCCCGGGACCCAGTACTTC
TRBV28	TRBJ1-5	-	TRBD1	CASRWTGVSNQPQHF	TGTGCCAGCAGATGGACAGGGGTAAGCAATCAGCCCCAGCATTTT
TRBV5-1	TRBJ2-3	-	TRBD1	CASSFDRVTDTQYF	TGCGCCAGCAGCTTTGACAGGGTTACAGATACGCAGTATTTT
TRBV25-1	TRBJ1-3	-	-	CASSEYRGSGNTIYF	TGTGCCAGCAGTGAATATCGGGGTTCGGGAAACACCATATATTTT
TRBV24-1	TRBJ2-1	-	-	CANRGGAGSSYNEQFF	TGTGCCAACCGAGGGGGCGCGGGAAGCTCCTACAATGAGCAGTTCTTC
TRBV7-9	TRBJ1-2	-	-	CASTLAGADYGYTF	TGTGCCAGCACACTCGCAGGGGCCGACTATGGCTACACCTTC
TRBV7-9	TRBJ2-1	-	TRBD2	CASSLPLTSGRQNEQFF	TGTGCCAGCAGCCTCCCGTTAACTAGCGGGAGGCAGAATGAGCAGTTCTTC
TRBV3-1/TRBV3-2	TRBJ1-4	-	-	CASSHHRVVPNEKLFF	TGTGCCAGCAGCCATCACAGGGTCGTACCTAATGAAAAACTGTTTTTT
TRBV10-2	TRBJ1-1	few	-	CASSESEDWAFF	TGCGCCAGCAGTGAGTCCGAGGATTGGGCTTTCTTT
TRBV5-1	TRBJ2-3	-	TRBD2	CASSLGVEVAGVHTQYF	TGCGCCAGCAGCTTAGGGGTGGAGGTAGCGGGAGTTCACACGCAGTATTTT
TRBV6-5	TRBJ1-1	few	-	CASSREMNTEAFF	TGTGCCAGCAGCCGGGAGATGAACACTGAAGCTTTCTTT
TRBV7-2	TRBJ1-2	-	-	CASSLWRGLDGYTF	TGTGCCAGCAGCTTATGGCGGGGGCTTGATGGCTACACCTTC
TRBV27	TRBJ1-1	-	-	CASSLRDLRVVNTEAFF	TGTGCCAGCAGTCTGAGGGACTTGCGAGTCGTGAACACTGAAGCTTTCTTT
TRBV11-2	TRBJ1-2	-	-	CASSSGYGYTF	TGTGCCAGCAGCTCAGGGTATGGCTACACCTTC
TRBV7-7	TRBJ2-1	-	-	CASSLDGSSYNEQFF	TGTGCCAGCAGCTTAGACGGGAGCTCCTACAATGAGCAGTTCTTC
TRBV18	TRBJ1-4	-	-	CASSPLATNEKLFF	TGTGCCAGCTCACCACTCGCAACTAATGAAAAACTGTTTTTT
TRBV18	TRBJ1-6	-	TRBD1	CASSPTGDSPLHF	TGTGCCAGCTCACCTACAGGGGATTCACCCCTCCACTTT
TRBV18	TRBJ2-7	-	-	CASSPEHGASYEQYF	TGTGCCAGCTCACCAGAGCATGGGGCTAGCTACGAGCAGTACTTC
TRBV4-1	TRBJ1-5	few	TRBD1	CASSQDRMRGLGQPQHF	TGCGCCAGCAGCCAAGATAGGATGAGGGGGCTAGGTCAGCCCCAGCATTTT
TRBV11-1	TRBJ2-3	-	-	CASSLVRETQYF	TGTGCCAGCAGCTTAGTCCGGGAGACGCAGTATTTT
TRBV6-6	TRBJ2-2	-	TRBD2	CASLRGGQNTGELFF	TGTGCCAGCCTCCGGGGGGGGCAGAACACCGGGGAGCTGTTTTTT
TRBV18	TRBJ1-1	-	TRBD1	CASSLRDSAEAFF	TGTGCCAGCTCACTTCGGGACAGTGCTGAAGCTTTCTTT
TRBV7-9	TRBJ2-2	-	TRBD2	CASSSGLAGTGELFF	TGTGCCAGCAGCTCTGGACTAGCGGGCACCGGGGAGCTGTTTTTT
TRBV9	TRBJ2-3	-	-	CASSVGGGDSTDTQYF	TGTGCCAGCAGCGTAGGGGGCGGGGATAGTACAGATACGCAGTATTTT
TRBV2	TRBJ2-1	-	TRBD2	CASSRLAGGYNEQFF	TGTGCCAGCAGCAGACTAGCGGGAGGGTACAATGAGCAGTTCTTC
TRBV5-4	TRBJ1-1	-	TRBD1	CASSGKQGPNTEAFF	TGTGCCAGCAGCGGAAAACAGGGGCCGAACACTGAAGCTTTCTTT
TRBV5-4	TRBJ1-3	-	TRBD1	CASSSRTGSGNTIYF	TGTGCCAGCAGCTCCCGGACAGGCTCTGGAAACACCATATATTTT
TRBV9	TRBJ2-1	-	TRBD2	CASSVGGSGTAYNEQFF	TGTGCCAGCAGCGTAGGTGGTAGCGGGACCGCCTACAATGAGCAGTTCTTC